Listed below are T cell receptor beta chains from one sample, sequenced in a study of human T cells and chemical hapten exposure. MiXCR was run by TCRdb on the RACE reads, yielding one entry per CDR3 protein. The repertoire has about 300,000 distinct CDR3 sequences, around 5.5% of them found once; the top ten carry around 8.6%. Specimen: whole blood, collected in connection with sensitization to the hapten diphenylcyclopropenone (DPC). These receptors originate from a woman between 18 and 29 years old with alopecia areata. Some clones in this sample may be carry-over from other donors' samples. Both conserved end residues are trimmed from each CDR3.

TRBV6-2/TRBV6-3	TRBJ1-1	ASSYSQGAMNTEAF
TRBV7-8	TRBJ1-2	ASSFNGLTVNYGYT
TRBV20-1	TRBJ2-7	SATVGYANEQY
TRBV27	TRBJ2-3	ASSFRTGSTDTQY
TRBV7-2	TRBJ1-2	ASSPDRGWGYGYT
TRBV6-5	TRBJ2-7	ASSTPRTGREQY
TRBV9	TRBJ1-6	ASSPAAGSSPLH
TRBV6-2/TRBV6-3	TRBJ1-5	ASSYRGAQPQH
TRBV29-1	TRBJ1-1	SANPGQGRVTEAF
TRBV4-1	TRBJ2-2	ASSHVISTGQGRSGELF
TRBV5-1	TRBJ1-5	ASSPEWGQKPQH
TRBV10-3	TRBJ2-3	AISESGEYTDTQY
TRBV4-2	TRBJ1-2	ASSQETGPNYGYT
TRBV18	TRBJ2-1	ASSPRGPGEQF
TRBV2	TRBJ2-1	ASSSERGSNEQF
TRBV3-1	TRBJ1-5	ASSQQQGGQPQH
TRBV7-2	TRBJ2-2	ASSLAGSGELF
TRBV4-3	TRBJ1-1	ASSQGTVNTEAF
TRBV12-3/TRBV12-4	TRBJ1-5	ASSLLDSNQPQH
TRBV6-5	TRBJ1-2	ASSWDRGSGVAYGYT
TRBV20-1	TRBJ2-1	SAGGRSSYNEQF
TRBV20-1	TRBJ2-3	SARDRAASTDTQY
TRBV5-1	TRBJ2-5	ASSLGTSGETQY
TRBV6-2/TRBV6-3	TRBJ1-2	ASRRTGTGGKYGYT
TRBV12-3/TRBV12-4	TRBJ2-2	ASSPFSGGHTGELF
TRBV5-1	TRBJ1-3	ASSLTDLSSGNTIY
TRBV3-1	TRBJ2-3	ASSQGGLAGFTDTQY
TRBV7-9	TRBJ1-1	ASSLRQTGHAGAF
TRBV3-1	TRBJ1-1	ASSQLGGLEAF
TRBV28	TRBJ2-7	ASSSPGTGLNEQY
TRBV2	TRBJ1-1	ASILTGATEAF
TRBV11-2	TRBJ2-5	ASGGTLRETQY
TRBV7-2	TRBJ1-5	ASSFIQGGQPQH
TRBV5-1	TRBJ1-3	ASSLENSGNTIY
TRBV5-4	TRBJ2-5	ASSSTQGVQQAQY
TRBV6-6	TRBJ2-6	ASSYSRQGATGANVLT
TRBV20-1	TRBJ2-7	SAPGDNSYEQY
TRBV28	TRBJ2-7	ASSLLAGGHEQY
TRBV28	TRBJ1-5	ASSRGMDQPQH
TRBV12-3/TRBV12-4	TRBJ2-1	ASSPRGGPSYNEQF
TRBV6-2/TRBV6-3	TRBJ2-3	ASSSARTQASDTQY
TRBV7-3	TRBJ1-1	ASRRTGDVKNTEAF
TRBV6-5	TRBJ2-1	ASWGGYNEQF
TRBV7-6	TRBJ2-2	ASSSYTRGAGELF
TRBV27	TRBJ1-1	ASSVGQLNTEAF
TRBV6-2/TRBV6-3	TRBJ2-2	ASSPGQGILTNTGELF
TRBV25-1	TRBJ2-7	ATCLADCSYEQY
TRBV12-3/TRBV12-4	TRBJ2-6	ASSFGTMGANVLT
TRBV10-3	TRBJ2-6	AIAGEGANVLT
TRBV20-1	TRBJ2-3	SALDRLTDTQY
TRBV10-3	TRBJ2-3	AISDPGSRGYQRGASTDTQY
TRBV5-1	TRBJ1-2	ASSLENYGYT
TRBV7-2	TRBJ2-7	ASSYTRDPTYEQY
TRBV6-2/TRBV6-3	TRBJ2-7	ASSYSRGGEQY
TRBV5-6	TRBJ2-5	ASSLALGPQETQY
TRBV5-5	TRBJ1-5	ASRVGEVEQPQH
TRBV4-3	TRBJ2-3	ASSQRLAGRDTQY
TRBV6-6	TRBJ1-4	ASSNPGQGSEKLF
TRBV5-6	TRBJ2-2	ASSLVQGDTGELF
TRBV3-1	TRBJ2-1	ASSKTSGGLEQF